This TCR beta chain was documented in a study of blood T cells in healthy people across ages. Whole-study results and caveats: Both naive CD4+ cell counts and diversity were greater in long-lived donors than in aged donors. Per million T cells, TCR beta diversity dropped about linearly as age rose.

Comment on this clonotype: Its target is not known.

The V end lost 2 bases, the J end lost 9 bases, and 11 bases lay between the germline ends. The CDR3 runs to 14 residues. A J-beta primer mix and a sample-barcoded 5' primer were used in a second PCR of roughly 7 to 12 cycles. Each cDNA molecule was tagged by a template-switch adaptor with 12 random nucleotides. A single record per CDR3 protein comes from TCRdb applying MiXCR to the 5' RACE reads. Among 550,000 to 750,000 distinct CDR3 sequences listed, more than 20% were seen once. The receptor comes from a man aged 70 or older in good health. This chain connects TRBV12-3 or TRBV12-4 to TRBJ1-6, with a tentative D call TRBD1 (5 bases). The sequenced sample consisted of blood. The CDR3 DNA is TGTGCCAGCAGTTTATCAGGGTCGAGTTCACCCCTCCACTTT. Its protein is CASSLSGSSSPLHF.